The T cell receptor beta chain described here comes from a study of cytomegalovirus exposure and HLA in healthy donors. Per germline, CDR1 KGHSH and CDR2 LQKENI. The ends lost 3 bases at V and 5 bases at J; junction bases unmatched: 6. The CDR3 sequence is 14 residues long. A word on this clone: The antigen remains undetermined.

Whole-study findings and limits: Among the sequence variants, a highly shared cluster was likely an artifact of sequencing. A later analysis by the authors found several of the most significant clusters apparently linked to common viral pathogens. HLA alleles were associated with around 17,000 TCR beta sequences in a later analysis at 0.05 false discovery rate.

Primers for the PCR totalled 60 Vbeta and 13 Jbeta. The table came from immunoSEQ multiplex PCR; TCRdb's copy has only in-frame clones and leaves some out. The table shows 83,000 or so clones, with about 75% occurring only once. The clonotype originates from a man younger than 40 in good health and CMV-seropositive. Sample: PBMCs. This rearrangement joins TRBV18 to TRBJ2-5; TRBD1 matches 7 bases. CDR3 in DNA: TGTGCCAGCTCACCTTCCGGGACAGTTGAGACCCAGTACTTC. This encodes CASSPSGTVETQYF.